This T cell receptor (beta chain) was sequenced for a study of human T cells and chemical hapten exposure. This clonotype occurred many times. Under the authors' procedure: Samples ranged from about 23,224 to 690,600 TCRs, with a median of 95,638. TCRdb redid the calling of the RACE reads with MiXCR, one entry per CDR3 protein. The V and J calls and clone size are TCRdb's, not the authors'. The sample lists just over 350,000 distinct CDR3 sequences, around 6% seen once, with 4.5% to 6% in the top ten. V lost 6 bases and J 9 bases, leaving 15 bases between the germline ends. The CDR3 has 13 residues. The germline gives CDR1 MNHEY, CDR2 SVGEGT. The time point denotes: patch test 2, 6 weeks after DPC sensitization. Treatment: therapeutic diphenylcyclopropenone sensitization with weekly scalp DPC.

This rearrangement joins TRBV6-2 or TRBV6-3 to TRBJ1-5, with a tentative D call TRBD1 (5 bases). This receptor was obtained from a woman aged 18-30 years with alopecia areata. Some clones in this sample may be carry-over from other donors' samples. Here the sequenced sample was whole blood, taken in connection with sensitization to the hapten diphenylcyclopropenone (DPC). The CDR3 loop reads CASSPRVEAPQHF. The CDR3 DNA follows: TGTGCCAGCAGCCCCAGGGTGGAGGCGCCCCAGCATTTT.